The 20 T cell receptor beta chains presented below share a single source sample, sequenced in a study of T cell responses to AZD1222 COVID-19 vaccine. Assay: immunoSEQ multiplex PCR; the TCRdb copy retains only in-frame clones and omits some. The sample shows 150,000 or so clones, roughly 94% of them seen only once. The source was peripheral blood, collected on day 0 of AZD1222 vaccination. The receptors were gathered from an adult in good health.

The chain joins TRBV28 to TRBJ2-7, with D possibly matching TRBD2 (7 bases). This CDR3 comprises 13 residues. The germline gives CDR1 MDHEN, CDR2 SYDVKM. V shed 11 bases and J shed 7 bases, with 21 bases lying between them. The chain's CDR3 is CASRPGGLSEQYF. The CDR3 nucleotides read TGTGCCTCGCGACCCGGGGGGCTAAGTGAGCAGTACTTC. Drawing the rest from reference TRBV28 and TRBJ2-7, the complete variable domain is DVKVTQSSRYLVKRTGEKVFLECVQDMDHENMFWYRQDPGLGLRLIYFSYDVKMKEKGDIPEGYSVSREKKERFSLILESASTNQTSMYLCASRPGGLSEQYFGPGTRLTVT.

The chain links TRBV30 to TRBJ2-2; 8 bases align to TRBD1. CDR1 and CDR2 (germline): GTSNPN, SVGIG (reference sequence). The CDR3 spans 13 residues. The junction had 2 bases not matched to a gene; V was cut back by 2 bases and J by 6 bases. The CDR3 sequence is CAWSRTGPGELFF. The CDR3, as DNA: TGTGCCTGGAGTCGGACAGGGCCCGGGGAGCTGTTTTTT.

The chain joins TRBV19 to TRBJ1-2, with 9 bases that match TRBD1. The CDR3 consists of 16 residues. The ends lost 6 bases at V and 3 bases at J; junction bases unmatched: 11. Looked up from germline, CDR1 is LNHDA and CDR2 is SQIVND (reference sequence). CDR3 protein: CASRGQGKVSDYGYTF. In DNA, the CDR3 is TGTGCCAGTAGGGGACAGGGAAAAGTTTCGGACTATGGCTACACCTTC.

This rearrangement joins TRBV21-1 to TRBJ1-5; TRBD1 is the table's D call and was not checked against the DNA. TRBV21-1 is described as a pseudogene. This CDR3 has 17 residues. CDR3 nucleotides: TGTGCCAGCAGAAGCAACAGGGGGCCCCTAAGCAATCAGCCCCAGCATTTT. Its protein product is CASRSNRGPLSNQPQHF.

DNA for the CDR3: TGCAGTGCTAGTGGAACAGCCAGGGATGAGCAGTTCTTC. Protein: CSASGTARDEQFF. The chain recombines TRBV20-1 with TRBJ2-1, with D tentatively TRBD1 (5 bases). V lost 3 bases to trimming and J lost 8 bases, with 14 bases between them. Germline V lookup: CDR1 DFQATT, CDR2 SNEGSKA (reference sequence). The CDR3 spans 13 residues.

This clone was detected only once. CDR3 in amino acids: CASSQDPLGQVYSNQPQHF. CDR3 coding DNA: TGCGCCAGCAGCCAAGACCCCCTGGGACAGGTTTATAGCAATCAGCCCCAGCATTTT. The V gene is TRBV4-1, the J gene TRBJ1-5; 8 nucleotides align to TRBD1. The length of the CDR3 is 19 residues. The germline CDR1 and CDR2 sequences are MGHRA and YSYEKL. The V gene end was trimmed by 0 bases and the J gene end by 0 bases; junction bases not matched to a gene: 10.

The V and J genes are TRBV3-1 (or the pseudogene TRBV3-2) and TRBJ1-3; D might be TRBD1 (5 bases). The CDR3 runs to 19 residues. Germline CDR1 LGHDT, CDR2 YNNKEL (reference sequence). V was pared by 0 bases and J by 0 bases, with 18 bases between. The CDR3 nucleotides read TGTGCCAGCAGCCAAGAGTCAAGGGGCCACCGCCTCTCTGGAAACACCATATATTTT. Amino acids: CASSQESRGHRLSGNTIYF.

About this clone itself: An end of the junction differs from the germline gene, which may be a read error. The gene calls are TRBV15 and TRBJ1-4; D gene ambiguous. Germline V gives CDR1 LNHNV, CDR2 YYDKDF (reference sequence). The CDR3 has 14 residues. CDR3 sequence reads: CATSREPKDPGEFF. The DNA for the CDR3 is TGTGCCACCAGCAGAGAGCCCAAAGACCCGGGTGAGTTCTTT.

The CDR3 DNA is TGTGCCAGCAGTTTACAGGGATACAATGAGCAGTTCTTC. Its protein is CASSLQGYNEQFF. V is TRBV27 and J is TRBJ2-1; TRBD1 might be the D (5 bases). The CDR3 sequence is 13 residues long. Trimming pared 2 bases from V and 4 bases from J, leaving 6 bases between. Per the germline V gene, CDR1 is MNHEY and CDR2 is SMNVEV (reference sequence).

The chain is built from TRBV27 and TRBJ1-2, with D unclear. Between the trimmed V and J ends, which lost 5 bases and 7 bases, there was a span of 14 bases. Germline CDR1 reads MNHEY; CDR2 reads SMNVEV (reference sequence). This CDR3 region has 13 residues. This CDR3 reads CASSTANSFGYTF. CDR3 sequence (DNA): TGTGCCAGCAGTACTGCGAACAGCTTTGGCTACACCTTC.

The rearrangement uses TRBV28 and TRBJ2-7, with 14 nucleotides matching TRBD2. V gave up 5 bases and J gave up 5 bases; unmatched junction bases: 11. In germline, CDR1 is MDHEN, CDR2 SYDVKM. This CDR3 has 17 residues. The CDR3 DNA follows: TGTGCCAGCAGTCCCTCGGGACTAGCGGGAGTCCTCGACGAGCAGTACTTC. Protein: CASSPSGLAGVLDEQYF.

The chain carries TRBV7-9 and TRBJ2-1; 10 nucleotides match TRBD1. The CDR3 spans 15 residues. V dropped 4 bases and J dropped 7; count of bases not matched to a gene: 7. Per the germline V gene, CDR1 is SEHNR and CDR2 is FQNEAQ (reference sequence). The CDR3 DNA reads as TGTGCCAGCAGCTCGACAGGGGGCTCTTTGAATGAGCAGTTCTTC. It encodes CASSSTGGSLNEQFF.

V gene TRBV19 combines with J gene TRBJ1-1, with TRBD1 as a possible D gene (6 bases). V was shortened by 1 base and J by 10 bases, with 16 bases between the two germline ends. The length of the CDR3 is 14 residues. In germline, CDR1 is LNHDA, CDR2 SQIVND (reference sequence). The DNA of the CDR3 is TGTGCCAGTAGTATAGGGCCCCCCAGGGGTGCAGCTTTCTTT. It yields the protein CASSIGPPRGAAFF.

The chain couples TRBV9 to TRBJ2-3; 12 bases match TRBD2. Germline loops: CDR1 SGDLS, CDR2 YYNGEE. CDR3 size: 19 residues. V dropped 3 bases and J dropped 0; count of bases not matched to a gene: 11. The CDR3 coding sequence is TGTGCCAGCAGCGGTGGGCTAGCGGGAGGGCGTCCGAGCACAGATACGCAGTATTTT. This encodes CASSGGLAGGRPSTDTQYF.

The chain combines TRBV3-1 (or the pseudogene TRBV3-2) with TRBJ1-5; D gene uncertain. Germline V gives CDR1 LGHDT, CDR2 YNNKEL (reference sequence). V was shortened by 2 bases and J by 6 bases, with 8 bases between the two germline ends. This CDR3 region has 13 residues. The CDR3 loop is CASSQIGSQPQHF. The DNA of the CDR3 is TGTGCCAGCAGCCAAATTGGTAGTCAGCCCCAGCATTTT.

The chain recombines TRBV5-5 with TRBJ1-1, with a tentative D call TRBD1 (6 bases). This CDR3 has 14 residues. Germline CDR1 SGHKS, CDR2 YYEKEE (reference sequence). V was clipped by 0 bases and J by 5 bases, with 11 bases between them. As DNA, the CDR3 is TGTGCCAGCAGCTTGGAGGGGGGAGGTACTGAAGCTTTCTTT. It yields the protein CASSLEGGGTEAFF.

V usage is TRBV11-2 and J usage is TRBJ1-6; no firm D call. Trimming took 5 bases from V and 9 from J, leaving 17 bases between them. Germline CDR1 SGHAT, CDR2 FQNNGV. This CDR3 is 15 amino acids long. CDR3 coding DNA: TGTGCCAGCAGCCCCGAGGTGGGTCCTCGTTCACCCCTCCACTTT. Translating it yields CASSPEVGPRSPLHF.

The chain couples TRBV6-2 or TRBV6-3 to TRBJ2-1; possibly TRBD1 for D (6 bases). CDR3 size: 15 residues. Trimming removed 4 bases from V and 4 bases from J, with 14 bases in between. CDR1 and CDR2 (germline): MNHEY, SVGEGT. Here the CDR3 DNA reads TGTGCCAGCAGTTTACAGCAGGGGCTTTACAATGAGCAGTTCTTC. Translation gives CASSLQQGLYNEQFF.

J is TRBJ2-3 and V is TRBV30; 8 positions match TRBD2. The CDR3 is 13 amino acids. Germline CDR1 is GTSNPN and CDR2 is SVGIG (reference sequence). The ends lost 7 bases at V and 0 bases at J; junction bases unmatched: 3. The CDR3: CALIAGSTDTQYF. CDR3 bases: TGTGCCTTGATAGCGGGGAGCACAGATACGCAGTATTTT.

V usage is TRBV30 and J usage is TRBJ1-1; 9 bases match TRBD1. Unmatched junction bases numbered 5, after V lost 1 base and J lost 5 bases. Germline V lookup: CDR1 GTSNPN, CDR2 SVGIG (reference sequence). This CDR3 has 14 amino acids. The CDR3 here is CAWSAGQGKTEAFF. DNA for the CDR3: TGTGCCTGGAGTGCTGGACAGGGGAAAACTGAAGCTTTCTTT.